Below, 10 T cell receptor beta chains from the same sample are listed, as sequenced in a study of blood T cells in healthy people across ages. PCR was performed a second time for about 7 to 12 cycles using a sample-barcoded 5' primer and a J-beta primer mix. A single record per CDR3 protein comes from TCRdb applying MiXCR to the 5' RACE reads. In the table there are around 780,000 distinct CDR3 sequences, around 24% of which are singletons. These data are also associated with another study on T cells of mothers and their children.

Sequencing was carried out using blood. These receptors were obtained from a boy between 10 and 17 years old in good health.

The sample holds a few counts of this clonotype. J is TRBJ1-1 and V is TRBV27, with 7 positions matching TRBD1. The CDR3 consists of 17 residues. Germline V lookup: CDR1 MNHEY, CDR2 SMNVEV (reference sequence). The V segment lost 5 bases and the J segment 1 base; nucleotides outside the gene matches: 13. The CDR3 DNA is TGTGCCAGCAGTCCCTCTTCACTACAGGGGTGGAACACTGAAGCTTTCTTT. This encodes CASSPSSLQGWNTEAFF.

DNA for the CDR3: TGCGCCAGCAGTGAGCGGGGGACAGGGGATACCGGGGAGCTGTTTTTT. Translation: CASSERGTGDTGELFF. The chain couples TRBV10-1 to TRBJ2-2, with 10 nucleotides matching TRBD1. CDR3 length: 16 amino acids. J gave up 5 bases and V 2 bases, and 5 bases lay outside the gene matches. Per germline, CDR1 WNHNN and CDR2 SYGVQD (reference sequence).

This clonotype was found a few times. V usage is TRBV5-6 and J usage is TRBJ2-7; D might be TRBD2 (6 bases). Germline V gives CDR1 SGHDT, CDR2 YYEEEE. CDR3 size: 13 residues. V lost 3 bases and J lost 6, with 13 bases in between. The CDR3 reads CASSWDSLPEQYF. CDR3 nucleotide sequence: TGTGCCAGCAGCTGGGACTCACTCCCCGAGCAGTACTTC.

The rearrangement links TRBV11-2 to TRBJ1-2, with D maybe TRBD1 (6 bases). The germline V and J ends were trimmed by 5 bases and 8 bases, with 21 bases remaining between them. The CDR3 loop spans 15 amino acids. The germline gives CDR1 SGHAT, CDR2 FQNNGV. CDR3 sequence (DNA): TGTGCCAGCAGCCCAGCCCAGGGGCGGCCGGGGGGCTACACCTTC. Protein sequence: CASSPAQGRPGGYTF.

The chain carries TRBV20-1 and TRBJ2-5; TRBD2 aligns across 12 bases. This CDR3 spans 14 amino acids. Unmatched junction bases numbered 5, after V lost 4 bases and J lost 5 bases. Germline V lookup: CDR1 DFQATT, CDR2 SNEGSKA (reference sequence). CDR3 nucleotides: TGCAGTGCTAAACTAGCGGGGGGTCGGGAGACCCAGTACTTC. Translating it yields CSAKLAGGRETQYF.

This rearrangement joins TRBV6-5 to TRBJ1-1, with 8 bases aligning to TRBD1. This CDR3 comprises 13 residues. Germline CDR1 MNHEY, CDR2 SVGAGI. The V and J ends lost 8 bases and 3 bases, in that order; junction bases with no gene match: 5. The CDR3 region has the DNA TGTGCCAGCGGCAGGGGGCGGGACACTGAAGCTTTCTTT. Translating gives CASGRGRDTEAFF.

This rearrangement joins TRBV2 to TRBJ2-7, with no clear D. The J call is doubtful: the DNA matches TRBJ2-1 better. Germline CDR1 is SNHLY and CDR2 is FYNNEI. CDR3 length: 11 residues. The CDR3 reads CASTSFREQFF. The CDR3 region has the DNA TGTGCCAGCACCTCTTTCCGTGAGCAGTTCTTC.

This clonotype has only a few counts. The V and J genes are TRBV20-1 and TRBJ1-6; 8 bases line up with TRBD1. The J segment lost 9 bases and the V segment lost 3 bases, leaving 7 bases of the junction unmatched. There are 14 residues in the CDR3. Germline V gene data show CDR1 as DFQATT and CDR2 as SNEGSKA (reference sequence). In DNA, the CDR3 is TGCAGTGCTAGGTACACAGGGGGAGGTTCACCCCTCCACTTT. This encodes CSARYTGGGSPLHF.

The J gene is TRBJ2-3, the V gene TRBV20-1; 7 bases are a match to TRBD2. This CDR3 is 14 amino acids long. Germline CDR1 is DFQATT and CDR2 is SNEGSKA (reference sequence). After removal of 6 bases from V and 0 bases from J, the junction contained 6 bases not matched to a gene. The CDR3 region has the DNA TGCAGTGCATTGGGGGGGATTAGCACAGATACGCAGTATTTT. Encoded protein: CSALGGISTDTQYF.

J is TRBJ2-1 and V is TRBV2, with D perhaps TRBD2 (6 bases). CDR1 and CDR2 (germline): SNHLY, FYNNEI. V dropped 8 bases and J dropped 5 bases, with 13 bases sitting between them. The CDR3 totals 13 residues. The CDR3, as DNA: TGTGCCAGCGCCCGGGAGCGCCACAATGAGCAGTTCTTC. Translation gives CASARERHNEQFF.